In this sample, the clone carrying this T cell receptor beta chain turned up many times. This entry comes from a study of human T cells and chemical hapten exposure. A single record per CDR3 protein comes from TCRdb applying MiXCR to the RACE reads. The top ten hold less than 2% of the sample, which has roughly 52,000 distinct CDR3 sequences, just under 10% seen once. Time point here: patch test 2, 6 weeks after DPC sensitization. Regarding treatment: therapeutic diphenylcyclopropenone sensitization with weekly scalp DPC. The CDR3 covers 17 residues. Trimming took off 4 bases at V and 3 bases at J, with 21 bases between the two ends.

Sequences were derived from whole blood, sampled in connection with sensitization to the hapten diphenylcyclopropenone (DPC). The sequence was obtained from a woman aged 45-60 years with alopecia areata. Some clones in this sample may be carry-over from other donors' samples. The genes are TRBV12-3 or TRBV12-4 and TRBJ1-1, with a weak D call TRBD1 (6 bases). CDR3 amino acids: CASSSTDGGRGDTEAFF. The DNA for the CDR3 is TGTGCCAGCAGTTCAACCGACGGGGGCCGGGGGGACACTGAAGCTTTCTTT.